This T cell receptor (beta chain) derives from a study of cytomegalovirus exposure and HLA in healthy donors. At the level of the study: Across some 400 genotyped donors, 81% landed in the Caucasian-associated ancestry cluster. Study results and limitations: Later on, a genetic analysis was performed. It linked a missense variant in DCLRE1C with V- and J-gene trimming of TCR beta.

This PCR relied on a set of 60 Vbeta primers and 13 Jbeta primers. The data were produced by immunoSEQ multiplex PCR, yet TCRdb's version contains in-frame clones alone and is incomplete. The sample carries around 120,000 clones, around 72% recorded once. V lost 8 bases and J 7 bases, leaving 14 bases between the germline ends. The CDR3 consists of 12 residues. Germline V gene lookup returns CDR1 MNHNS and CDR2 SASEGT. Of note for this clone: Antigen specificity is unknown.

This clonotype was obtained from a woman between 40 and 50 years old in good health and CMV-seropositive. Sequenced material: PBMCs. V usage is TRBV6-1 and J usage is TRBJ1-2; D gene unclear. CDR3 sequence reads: CASGRNLCGYTF. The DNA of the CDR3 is TGTGCCAGCGGGAGGAACTTATGTGGCTACACCTTC.